Below are 26 T cell receptor beta chains sequenced from a single sample in a study of OX40 agonist ivuxolimab in advanced cancers. Here immunoSEQ multiplex PCR was the method, and the copy in TCRdb shows in-frame clones only, minus some. The sample lists about 98,000 clones, about 83% occurring once. Sequences were derived from CD4+ or CD8+ T cells sorted from blood, sampled in a trial of the OX40 agonist ivuxolimab. These receptors were taken from an adult with an advanced solid tumor such as melanoma, head and neck, liver or kidney cancer.

The V gene is TRBV7-2, the J gene TRBJ2-5; 11 bases fit TRBD1. This CDR3 spans 14 amino acids. Per the germline V gene, CDR1 is SGHTA and CDR2 is FQGNSA. V trimming: 5 bases; J trimming: 5 bases; junction bases outside the gene matches: 4. DNA for the CDR3: TGTGCCAGCAGCGCCCGGGACAGGGGGGAGACCCAGTACTTC. The encoded protein is CASSARDRGETQYF.

This clone was recorded once. The V gene is TRBV28, the J gene TRBJ1-1, with D uncertain. V was cut by 7 bases and J by 8 bases, with 8 bases left in between. Germline V lookup: CDR1 MDHEN, CDR2 SYDVKM. The CDR3 totals 10 residues. CDR3 coding DNA: TGTGCCAGCATCCAGCGCGAAGCTTTCTTT. Encoded protein: CASIQREAFF.

About this clone itself: The identical CDR3 is also encoded by other nucleotide sequences in the sample. This rearrangement joins TRBV19 to TRBJ1-5; D ambiguous. Looked up from germline, CDR1 is LNHDA and CDR2 is SQIVND (reference sequence). V lost 0 bases, J lost 4 bases, and 4 bases lay in between. The CDR3 runs 13 residues. The CDR3 region is CASSIDGNQPQHF. The CDR3 nucleotides read TGTGCCAGTAGTATAGACGGGAATCAGCCCCAGCATTTT.

This clone was counted a single time. Without the conserved terminal phenylalanine or tryptophan, this CDR3 likely stems from a read error. This sequence joins TRBV14 and TRBJ1-6; D might be TRBD1 (5 bases). Germline values: CDR1 SGHDN, CDR2 FVKESK. CDR3 length equals 13 residues. V was cut by 1 base and J by 8 bases, with 6 bases left in between. CDR3: CASSQAGDSPLHL. CDR3 nucleotides: TGTGCCAGCAGCCAAGCGGGGGATTCACCCCTCCACCTT.

V gene TRBV5-5 combines with J gene TRBJ1-2, with a tentative D call TRBD1 (5 bases). Germline V CDR1 and CDR2: SGHKS, YYEKEE (reference sequence). V was shortened by 2 bases and J by 8 bases, with 19 bases between the two germline ends. The CDR3 is made up of 15 amino acids. CDR3 bases: TGTGCCAGCAGCTTAGAAGGTGGCAGGGATAAGGGCTACACCTTC. It encodes CASSLEGGRDKGYTF.

V usage is TRBV7-3 and J usage is TRBJ1-6, with 8 bases matching TRBD1. V shed 5 bases, J shed 8 bases, and the junction held 11 bases outside the gene matches. Germline lookup yields CDR1 SGHTA and CDR2 FQGTGA. This CDR3 is 16 amino acids long. This CDR3 is CASSASGGASDSPLHF. The CDR3 bases are TGTGCCAGCAGCGCCTCAGGGGGCGCCTCGGATTCACCCCTCCACTTT.

This chain connects TRBV14 to TRBJ2-3; D call uncertain. V was pared by 1 base and J by 5 bases, with 10 bases between. Germline lookup yields CDR1 SGHDN and CDR2 FVKESK. This CDR3 has 14 amino acids. CDR3 in DNA: TGTGCCAGCAGCCAAGGGGGTTTAATAGATACGCAGTATTTT. As protein: CASSQGGLIDTQYF.

Only one count was recorded for this clone. The rearrangement links TRBV4-1 to TRBJ2-2, with no clear D. The CDR3 runs 14 residues. V was cut by 3 bases and J by 5 bases, with 10 bases left in between. Per the germline V gene, CDR1 is MGHRA and CDR2 is YSYEKL. This CDR3 reads CASSHPLRTGELFF. The CDR3 DNA reads as TGCGCCAGCAGCCATCCCCTGCGGACCGGGGAGCTGTTTTTT.

To note about this clone: This CDR3 is missing its conserved last phenylalanine or tryptophan, likely due to a read error. This sequence joins TRBV2 and TRBJ1-6; unclear D gene. V gave up 1 base and J gave up 10 bases, with 8 bases separating them. Germline CDR1 SNHLY, CDR2 FYNNEI. The CDR3 spans 13 residues. CDR3 loop: CASSEEGRSPLHL. Written as DNA, the CDR3 is TGTGCCAGCAGTGAAGAGGGTCGGTCACCCCTCCACCTT.

The CDR3 DNA follows: TGTGCCAGCAGCAAACCGCCCCAGGGTCCGGTAAATGAAAAACTGTTTTTT. Its protein is CASSKPPQGPVNEKLFF. The genes are TRBV21-1 and TRBJ1-4; no DNA check was done on the table's D call, TRBD1. TRBV21-1 is described as a pseudogene. The CDR3 length is 17 residues.

This chain joins TRBV7-3 and TRBJ1-2; 7 positions match TRBD1. The CDR3 spans 13 residues. V lost 6 bases to trimming and J lost 5 bases; unmatched junction nucleotides: 6. The V gene's germline CDR1 is SGHTA and CDR2 FQGTGA. The CDR3 DNA sequence: TGTGCCAGCAGGTACAGGGACAGATATGGCTACACCTTC. This codes for CASRYRDRYGYTF.

This rearrangement joins TRBV18 to TRBJ1-4; 8 bases map to TRBD1. The CDR3 is made up of 14 amino acids. V was clipped by 3 bases and J by 8 bases; unmatched bases: 5. Germline CDR1 reads KGHSH; CDR2 reads LQKENI. The CDR3 region is CASSPDRGNEKLFF. CDR3 in DNA: TGTGCCAGCTCACCCGACAGGGGTAACGAAAAACTGTTTTTT.

The rearrangement joins TRBV11-2 to TRBJ2-7, with D perhaps matching TRBD1 or TRBD2 (5 bases each). Germline CDR1 is SGHAT and CDR2 is FQNNGV. V was trimmed by 7 bases and J by 6 bases, leaving 22 bases between them. The CDR3 totals 15 residues. The CDR3 here is CASNPEGSRGREQYF. The CDR3 DNA sequence: TGTGCCAGCAACCCGGAAGGCTCGAGGGGACGCGAGCAGTACTTC.

This clone was seen a few times. The rearrangement joins TRBV19 to TRBJ1-6; 8 nucleotides line up with TRBD1. Trimming took 6 bases from V and 9 from J; bases not matched to a gene: 7. This CDR3 is built from 14 residues. Germline lookup yields CDR1 LNHDA and CDR2 SQIVND (reference sequence). The CDR3 reads CASRDRARGSPLHF. CDR3 DNA: TGTGCCAGTAGGGACAGGGCGCGAGGTTCACCCCTCCACTTT.

The rearrangement uses TRBV7-6 and TRBJ2-6; D call uncertain. The germline V gene has CDR1 SGHVS and CDR2 FNYEAQ. The V end lost 2 bases, the J end lost 3 bases, and 11 bases lay between the germline ends. The CDR3 loop spans 16 amino acids. The CDR3 DNA reads TGTGCCAGCAGCTTATATCCGCCCAGTGGGGCCAACGTCCTGACTTTC. This sequence encodes CASSLYPPSGANVLTF. The complete variable domain, with remaining parts taken from reference TRBV7-6 and TRBJ2-6, reads GAGVSQSPRYKVTKRGQDVALRCDPISGHVSLYWYRQALGQGPEFLTYFNYEAQQDKSGLPNDRFSAERPEGSISTLTIQRTEQRDSAMYRCASSLYPPSGANVLTFGAGSRLTVL.

This clone was seen a single time. V and J are TRBV19 and TRBJ1-2; D ambiguous. The CDR3 spans 13 residues. Deletions cut 4 bases from V and 4 bases from J, with 10 bases between. Germline assignment: CDR1 LNHDA and CDR2 SQIVND (reference sequence). Here the CDR3 DNA reads TGTGCCAGTAGTACTACAGCTACCTATGGCTACACCTTC. Its translation is CASSTTATYGYTF.

The V and J genes are TRBV5-5 and TRBJ1-2; D call uncertain. CDR3 size: 12 residues. CDR1 and CDR2 (germline): SGHKS, YYEKEE (reference sequence). Deletions cut 0 bases from V and 10 bases from J, with 10 bases between. In DNA, the CDR3 is TGTGCCAGCAGCTTGGCCACGGAGCTCTACACCTTC. This sequence encodes CASSLATELYTF.

This clone showed up just once. V is TRBV5-1 and J is TRBJ2-1; D might be TRBD2 (7 bases). CDR1 and CDR2 (germline): SGHRS, YFSETQ. CDR3 length equals 16 residues. V shed 0 bases and J shed 6 bases, with 16 bases lying between them. CDR3 bases: TGCGCCAGCAGCTTGGCGGCTAGTGGGGGGGCCAATGAGCAGTTCTTC. This encodes CASSLAASGGANEQFF.

V gene TRBV7-8 combines with J gene TRBJ2-1; no firm D call. The CDR3 totals 13 residues. The germline CDR1 and CDR2 sequences are SGHVS and FQNEAQ. The V end was cut by 0 bases, the J end by 6 bases, with 6 bases between. The CDR3: CASSLARINEQFF. The CDR3 DNA follows: TGTGCCAGCAGCTTAGCGCGGATCAATGAGCAGTTCTTC.

The V call is TRBV6-5, the J call TRBJ1-5; D possibly corresponds to TRBD1 (5 bases). The CDR3 runs to 14 residues. Between the trimmed V and J ends, which lost 8 bases and 0 bases, there was a span of 11 bases. Per the germline V gene, CDR1 is MNHEY and CDR2 is SVGAGI. Here the CDR3 DNA reads TGTGCCAGCCAAGACGGGACTAGCAATCAGCCCCAGCATTTT. Translation: CASQDGTSNQPQHF.

The rearrangement joins TRBV7-8 to TRBJ1-3; 12 nucleotides line up with TRBD1. Trimming took 4 bases from V and 0 from J; bases not matched to a gene: 4. CDR3 length: 17 amino acids. Germline assignment: CDR1 SGHVS and CDR2 FQNEAQ. The DNA of the CDR3 is TGTGCCAGCAGCTATGGGACAGGGGGCTACTCTGGAAACACCATATATTTT. Translation gives CASSYGTGGYSGNTIYF.

V usage is TRBV28 and J usage is TRBJ1-5; the D is unclear. The CDR3 consists of 15 residues. Germline V lookup: CDR1 MDHEN, CDR2 SYDVKM. Between the trimmed V and J ends, which lost 3 bases and 8 bases, there was a span of 17 bases. Written as DNA, the CDR3 is TGTGCCAGCAGTTTTGTACTGGCGGTACGTGAGCCCCAGCATTTT. The encoded protein is CASSFVLAVREPQHF.

The chain is built from TRBV23-1 and TRBJ2-1; a weak D match, TRBD2 (5 bases). Being an ORF, TRBV23-1 has a function that is uncertain. The CDR3 spans 16 residues. V lost 1 base, J lost 0 bases, and 10 bases lay in between. DNA of the CDR3: TGCGCCAGCAGTCAATGGGAAGGGAGCTCCTACAATGAGCAGTTCTTC. Amino acids: CASSQWEGSSYNEQFF.

The rearrangement uses TRBV5-1 and TRBJ2-5, with D tentatively TRBD1 or TRBD2 (5 bases each). The J call is doubtful: the DNA matches TRBJ2-7 better. Germline CDR1 reads SGHRS; CDR2 reads YFSETQ. CDR3 length: 13 amino acids. DNA for the CDR3: TGCGCCAGCTCCGGGGCAGCGCCCTACGAGCAGTACTTC. It codes for CASSGAAPYEQYF.

V gene TRBV7-6 combines with J gene TRBJ1-1; 7 nucleotides agree with TRBD1. Germline V gives CDR1 SGHVS, CDR2 FNYEAQ. CDR3 length equals 13 residues. The V and J ends lost 5 bases and 10 bases, in that order; junction bases with no gene match: 10. The CDR3 sequence is CASSPGGAWGAFF. The CDR3 coding sequence is TGTGCCAGCAGCCCAGGGGGGGCGTGGGGAGCTTTCTTT.

On this clone itself: This likely comes from a read error, as the CDR3 has no conserved phenylalanine or tryptophan at its end. This chain uses TRBV6-1 with TRBJ1-6; D uncertain. V lost 8 bases and J 14 bases, leaving 13 bases between the germline ends. The CDR3 spans 11 residues. Germline CDR1 and CDR2: MNHNS and SASEGT. The CDR3 coding sequence is TGTGCCAGCGGCAACGTGGGATCCCTCCACCTT. Encoded protein: CASGNVGSLHL.